A selection of T cell receptor beta chains follows, all from one sample in a study of OX40 agonist ivuxolimab in advanced cancers. TCRdb's copy holds only in-frame clones and misses some; the assay was immunoSEQ multiplex PCR. Here the sample spans 70,000 to 90,000 clones, around 85% being singletons. The sequencing used CD4+ or CD8+ T cells sorted from blood, collected in a trial of the OX40 agonist ivuxolimab. The receptors were sampled from an adult with an advanced solid tumor such as melanoma, head and neck, liver or kidney cancer. CDR3s include the opening cysteine and the closing phenylalanine or tryptophan. Each record gives: clone size, V gene, J gene, D gene, CDR3 DNA, CDR3 protein. A D gene is named only where the DNA matches it firmly. Size is stated for part of the rows, as once, few or many counts, or as a class when the clone is expanded.

>-|TRBV7-9|TRBJ2-6|-
TGTGCCAGCAGCTCCTCTCGGACCCCTGGGGCCAACGTCCTGACTTTC
CASSSSRTPGANVLTF
>few|TRBV10-3|TRBJ2-2|-
TGTGCCATCAGTGACGGCGGCGACACCGGGGAGCTGTTTTTT
CAISDGGDTGELFF
>-|TRBV7-9|TRBJ2-1|-
TGTGCCAGCAGCTTAGCGCTTCAGGGGAATGAGCAGTTCTTC
CASSLALQGNEQFF
>once|TRBV9|TRBJ2-7|-
TGTGCCAGCAGCGTAGAAGAGGCTCGGGACGAGCAGTACTTC
CASSVEEARDEQYF
>-|TRBV19|TRBJ1-2|TRBD1
TGTGCCAGTAAGGAACAGGGGGCCCTGAACTATGGCTACACCTTC
CASKEQGALNYGYTF
>-|TRBV9|TRBJ2-2|TRBD2
TGTGCCAGCAGCCCTAGCGGGGGGTACACCGGGGAGCTGTTTTTT
CASSPSGGYTGELFF
>few|TRBV6-6|TRBJ2-3|TRBD1
TGTGCCAGCAGTTACTTAAACAGGGGGCCGACAGATACGCAGTATTTT
CASSYLNRGPTDTQYF
>-|TRBV7-9|TRBJ2-5|-
TGTGCCAGCAGCTTAGCAGGGGCGGTACAAGAGACCCAGTACTTC
CASSLAGAVQETQYF
>-|TRBV5-1|TRBJ2-1|TRBD2
TGCGCCAGCAGGGAGACTAGCGGGGTCTCCTACAATGAGCAGTTCTTC
CASRETSGVSYNEQFF
>once|TRBV6-5|TRBJ1-2|-
TGTGCCAGCAGTTACTCGGCAAACGATAACTATGGCTACACCTTC
CASSYSANDNYGYTF
>once|TRBV7-2|TRBJ2-3|-
TGTGCCAGCAGCGGAGGTGGGCGGGCTACGCAGTATTTT
CASSGGGRATQYF
>-|TRBV19|TRBJ2-1|TRBD1
TGTGCCAGTAGTAGCGAGGGACAGGCGTCCGGCAATGAGCAGTTCTTC
CASSSEGQASGNEQFF
>-|TRBV6-6|TRBJ1-2|-
TGTGCCAGCAGTTACCAACCTAACTATGGCTACACCTTC
CASSYQPNYGYTF
>-|TRBV7-2|TRBJ1-1|-
TGTGCCAGCCGTAGGACGGGGAACACTGAAGCTTTCTTT
CASRRTGNTEAFF
>-|TRBV7-6|TRBJ2-6|TRBD1
TGTGCCAGCAGCGCAGGGGGCGGTGGGGCCAACGTCCTGACTTTC
CASSAGGGGANVLTF